These 13 T cell receptor beta chains came from one sample sequenced in a study of cytomegalovirus exposure and HLA in healthy donors. In the PCR, 60 Vbeta and 13 Jbeta primers were used. Produced via immunoSEQ multiplex PCR; TCRdb's table is partial and in-frame only. The sample comprises 110,000 or so clones, about 80% of which are singletons, and more than 2% rests with the top ten. Specimen: PBMCs. Receptors originate from a human donor in good health.

This clone was recorded only once. The chain combines TRBV27 with TRBJ2-1, with 11 positions matching TRBD2. CDR1 MNHEY and CDR2 SMNVEV come from the germline V gene (reference sequence). The CDR3 contains 19 residues. J lost 1 base, V lost 5 bases, and 13 bases had no gene match. CDR3 in DNA: TGTGCCAGCAGTGTCGGCGGTAGCGGGAGGGCGGAGTCCTACAATGAGCAGTTCTTC. This sequence encodes CASSVGGSGRAESYNEQFF.

This sequence joins TRBV28 and TRBJ1-5; no definite D call. The CDR3 runs 13 residues. Looked up from germline, CDR1 is MDHEN and CDR2 is SYDVKM. V lost 9 bases and J 0 bases, leaving 9 bases between the germline ends. Here the CDR3 DNA reads TGTGCCAGTACAGATTATAGCAATCAGCCCCAGCATTTT. Encoded protein: CASTDYSNQPQHF. The full variable domain, in which reference TRBV28 and TRBJ1-5 provide the parts outside the CDR3, is DVKVTQSSRYLVKRTGEKVFLECVQDMDHENMFWYRQDPGLGLRLIYFSYDVKMKEKGDIPEGYSVSREKKERFSLILESASTNQTSMYLCASTDYSNQPQHFGDGTRLSIL.

V gene TRBV30 combines with J gene TRBJ2-3; 9 bases line up with TRBD1. The CDR3 sequence is 16 residues long. Germline CDR1 reads GTSNPN; CDR2 reads SVGIG (reference sequence). After removal of 2 bases from V and 2 bases from J, the junction contained 8 bases not matched to a gene. DNA of the CDR3: TGTGCCTGGAGTAGGGGGACAGGGCTCTCCACAGATACGCAGTATTTT. It translates to CAWSRGTGLSTDTQYF.

A few counts support this clone. V gene TRBV7-3 combines with J gene TRBJ1-5; unclear D gene. CDR3 length: 13 amino acids. Deletions cut 5 bases from V and 4 bases from J, with 9 bases between. The germline V gene encodes CDR1 SGHTA and CDR2 FQGTGA. The CDR3 reads CASSRDGNQPQHF. For the CDR3, the DNA is TGTGCCAGCAGCCGCGACGGGAATCAGCCCCAGCATTTT.

This clone was recorded once. The genes are TRBV5-1 and TRBJ2-5, with D possibly TRBD2 on 6 matching bases. This CDR3 has 13 amino acids. Germline lookup yields CDR1 SGHRS and CDR2 YFSETQ. Trimming removed 1 base from V and 5 bases from J, with 9 bases in between. Here the CDR3 DNA reads TGCGCCAGCAGCTTGACACGGGGGGAGACCCAGTACTTC. Translation: CASSLTRGETQYF.

V usage is TRBV2 and J usage is TRBJ1-2, with 10 bases aligning to TRBD1. V was pared by 6 bases and J by 6 bases, with 7 bases of the junction left unmatched. The V gene's germline CDR1 is SNHLY and CDR2 FYNNEI. The CDR3 is made up of 14 amino acids. Here the CDR3 reads CASSATTGGDGYTF. CDR3 coding DNA: TGTGCCAGCAGCGCTACGACAGGGGGCGATGGCTACACCTTC.

This clone appeared once. V is TRBV6-6 and J is TRBJ2-1; D may be TRBD2 (5 bases). Germline values: CDR1 MNHNY, CDR2 SVGAGI (reference sequence). CDR3 size: 11 residues. V was shortened by 0 bases and J by 14 bases, with 8 bases between the two germline ends. This chain's CDR3 is CASSYSGGKFF. The CDR3 region has the DNA TGTGCCAGCAGTTACTCCGGAGGAAAGTTCTTC.

The chain combines TRBV15 with TRBJ1-1, with 7 positions matching TRBD1. The CDR3 runs 15 residues. J lost 5 bases, V lost 4 bases, and 10 bases had no gene match. Germline CDR1 LNHNV, CDR2 YYDKDF (reference sequence). CDR3 region: CATSKPRGSGTEAFF. CDR3 DNA sequence: TGTGCCACCAGCAAACCCAGGGGGTCGGGTACTGAAGCTTTCTTT.

The table lists this clone with a few counts. The same CDR3 arises from other DNA sequences in this sample as well. The V gene is TRBV12-5, the J gene TRBJ1-2; D is ambiguous. This CDR3 is built from 13 residues. Germline assignment: CDR1 LGHNT and CDR2 FRNRAP. V was pared by 3 bases and J by 2 bases, with 7 bases between. The CDR3 DNA reads as TGTGCTAGTGGTTTTGGAGGAAACTATGGCTACACCTTC. It yields the protein CASGFGGNYGYTF.

This clone has just one count. The chain employs TRBV10-2 and TRBJ1-6, with 7 bases identical to TRBD1. CDR1 and CDR2 from the germline V gene are WSHSY and SAAADI. The ends lost 2 bases at V and 8 bases at J; junction bases unmatched: 3. This CDR3 has 14 residues. CDR3 protein: CASSEGQVYSPLHF. CDR3 DNA: TGCGCCAGCAGTGAGGGACAGGTATATTCACCCCTCCACTTT.

The chain has TRBV27 and TRBJ1-1, with 7 positions matching TRBD1. Per germline, CDR1 MNHEY and CDR2 SMNVEV (reference sequence). There are 13 residues in the CDR3. V shed 6 bases and J 8 bases; nucleotides not matched to a gene: 9. The chain's CDR3 is CASRPHGQEEAFF. CDR3 DNA sequence: TGTGCCAGCAGGCCGCACGGACAGGAAGAAGCTTTCTTT.

The chain uses TRBV9 and TRBJ1-5; 7 positions match TRBD1. The germline gives CDR1 SGDLS, CDR2 YYNGEE. The CDR3 runs to 15 residues. With V trimmed by 2 bases and J by 4 bases, 6 bases remained unmatched. In DNA, the CDR3 is TGTGCCAGCAGCGTCGGGACAGACCCTAATCAGCCCCAGCATTTT. The encoded protein is CASSVGTDPNQPQHF.

The genes are TRBV27 and TRBJ2-1; D possibly corresponds to TRBD1 (5 bases). The V and J ends lost 7 bases and 4 bases respectively, with 11 bases between them. The CDR3 loop spans 13 amino acids. Germline V gene lookup returns CDR1 MNHEY and CDR2 SMNVEV (reference sequence). CDR3 residues: CASKPQGYNEQFF. In DNA, the CDR3 is TGTGCCAGCAAACCGCAGGGATACAATGAGCAGTTCTTC.